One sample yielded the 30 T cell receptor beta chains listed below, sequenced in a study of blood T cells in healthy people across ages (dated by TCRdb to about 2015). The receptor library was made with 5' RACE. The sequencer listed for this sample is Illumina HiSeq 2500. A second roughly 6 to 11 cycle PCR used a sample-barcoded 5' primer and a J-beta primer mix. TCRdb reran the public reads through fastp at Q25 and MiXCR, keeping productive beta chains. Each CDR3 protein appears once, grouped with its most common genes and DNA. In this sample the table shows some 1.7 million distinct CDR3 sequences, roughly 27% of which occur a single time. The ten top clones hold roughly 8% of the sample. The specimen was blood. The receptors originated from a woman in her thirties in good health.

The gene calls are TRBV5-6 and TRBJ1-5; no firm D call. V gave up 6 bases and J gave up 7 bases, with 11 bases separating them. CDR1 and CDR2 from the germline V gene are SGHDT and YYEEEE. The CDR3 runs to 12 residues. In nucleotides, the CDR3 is TGTGCCAGCAACAAAGGTTTACAGCCCCAGCATTTT. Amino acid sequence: CASNKGLQPQHF.

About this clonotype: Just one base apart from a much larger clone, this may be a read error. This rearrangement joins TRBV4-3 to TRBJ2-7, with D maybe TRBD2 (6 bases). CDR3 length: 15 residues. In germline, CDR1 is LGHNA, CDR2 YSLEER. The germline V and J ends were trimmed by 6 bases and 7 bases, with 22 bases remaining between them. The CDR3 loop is CASSQSGTPYNEQYF. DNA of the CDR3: TGCGCCAGCAGTCAAAGTGGGACTCCCTACAATGAGCAGTACTTC.

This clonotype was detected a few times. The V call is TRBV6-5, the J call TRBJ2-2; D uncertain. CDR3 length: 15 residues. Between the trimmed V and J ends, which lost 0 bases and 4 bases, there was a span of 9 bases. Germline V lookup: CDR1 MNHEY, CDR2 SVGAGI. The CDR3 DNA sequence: TGTGCCAGCAGTTACTCAGAACTGTCCACCGGGGAGCTGTTTTTT. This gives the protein CASSYSELSTGELFF.

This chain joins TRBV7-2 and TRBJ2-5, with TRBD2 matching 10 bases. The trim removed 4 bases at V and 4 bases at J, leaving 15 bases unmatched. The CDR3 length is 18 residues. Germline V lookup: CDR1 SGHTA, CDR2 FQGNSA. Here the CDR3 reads CASSSHRASGRSPETQYF. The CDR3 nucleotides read TGTGCCAGCAGCTCGCATCGGGCTAGCGGGAGATCTCCAGAGACCCAGTACTTC.

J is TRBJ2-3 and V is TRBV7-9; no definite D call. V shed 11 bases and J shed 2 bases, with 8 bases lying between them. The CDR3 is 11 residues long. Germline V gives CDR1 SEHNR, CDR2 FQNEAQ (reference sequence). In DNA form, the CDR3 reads TGTGCCGGAAGAAACACAGATACGCAGTATTTT. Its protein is CAGRNTDTQYF.

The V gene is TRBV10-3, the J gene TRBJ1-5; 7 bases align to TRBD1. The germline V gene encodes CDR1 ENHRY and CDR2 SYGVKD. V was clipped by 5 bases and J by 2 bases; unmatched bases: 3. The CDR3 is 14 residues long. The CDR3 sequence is CAISRQGGNQPQHF. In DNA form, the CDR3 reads TGTGCCATCAGTCGACAGGGAGGCAATCAGCCCCAGCATTTT.

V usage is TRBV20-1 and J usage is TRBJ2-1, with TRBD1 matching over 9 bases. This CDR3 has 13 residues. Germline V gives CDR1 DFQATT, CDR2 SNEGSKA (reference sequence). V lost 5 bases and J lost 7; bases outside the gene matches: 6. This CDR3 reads CSALGTGKNEQFF. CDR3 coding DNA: TGCAGTGCTCTTGGGACAGGGAAAAATGAGCAGTTCTTC.

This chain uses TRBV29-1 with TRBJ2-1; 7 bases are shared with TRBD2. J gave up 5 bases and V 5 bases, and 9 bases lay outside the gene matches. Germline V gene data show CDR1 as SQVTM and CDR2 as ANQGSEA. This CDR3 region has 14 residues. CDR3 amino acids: CSVRAGRQDNEQFF. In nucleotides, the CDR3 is TGCAGCGTTCGAGCGGGGAGGCAGGACAATGAGCAGTTCTTC.

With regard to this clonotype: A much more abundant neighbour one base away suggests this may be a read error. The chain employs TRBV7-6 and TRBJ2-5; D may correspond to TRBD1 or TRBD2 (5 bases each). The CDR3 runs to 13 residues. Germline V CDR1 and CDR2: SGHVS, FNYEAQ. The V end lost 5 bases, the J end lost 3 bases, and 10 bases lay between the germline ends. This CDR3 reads CASSTGRKETQYF. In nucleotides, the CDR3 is TGTGCCAGCAGCACGGGACGGAAAGAGACCCAGTACTTC.

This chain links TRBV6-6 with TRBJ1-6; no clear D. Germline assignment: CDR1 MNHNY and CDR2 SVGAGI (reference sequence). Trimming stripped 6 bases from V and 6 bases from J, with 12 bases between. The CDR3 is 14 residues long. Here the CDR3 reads CASSSAATNSPLHF. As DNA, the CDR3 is TGTGCCAGCAGCTCCGCCGCAACTAATTCACCCCTCCACTTT.

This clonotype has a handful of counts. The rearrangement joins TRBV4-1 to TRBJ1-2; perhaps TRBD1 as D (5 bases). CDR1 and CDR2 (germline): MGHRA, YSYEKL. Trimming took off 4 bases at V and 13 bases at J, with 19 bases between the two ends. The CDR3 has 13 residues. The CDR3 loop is CASSPQGAMRRTF. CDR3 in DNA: TGCGCCAGCAGCCCCCAAGGGGCAATGCGGCGCACCTTC.

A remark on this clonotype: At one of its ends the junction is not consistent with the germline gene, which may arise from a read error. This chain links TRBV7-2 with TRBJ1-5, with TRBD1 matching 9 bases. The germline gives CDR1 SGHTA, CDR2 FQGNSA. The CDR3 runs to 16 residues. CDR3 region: CANSVNRGRGNQPQHF. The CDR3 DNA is TGTGCCAACAGCGTAAACAGGGGGCGAGGCAATCAGCCCCAGCATTTT.

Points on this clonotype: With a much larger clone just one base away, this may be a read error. In DNA form, the CDR3 reads TGTACCAGCAGTTATTTAGCGGGGGGGCAAGAGACCCAGTACTTC. This gives the protein CTSSYLAGGQETQYF. V is TRBV6-5 and J is TRBJ2-5; 11 bases align to TRBD2. Germline V gene sequence: CDR1 MNHEY, CDR2 SVGAGI. The CDR3 spans 15 residues.

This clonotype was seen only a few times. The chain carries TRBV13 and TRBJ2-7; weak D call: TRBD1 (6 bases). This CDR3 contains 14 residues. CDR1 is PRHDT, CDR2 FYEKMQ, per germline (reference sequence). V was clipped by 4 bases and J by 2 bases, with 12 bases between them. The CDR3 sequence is CASSSRDTTYEQYF. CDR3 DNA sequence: TGTGCCAGCAGCTCCCGGGACACAACCTACGAGCAGTACTTC.

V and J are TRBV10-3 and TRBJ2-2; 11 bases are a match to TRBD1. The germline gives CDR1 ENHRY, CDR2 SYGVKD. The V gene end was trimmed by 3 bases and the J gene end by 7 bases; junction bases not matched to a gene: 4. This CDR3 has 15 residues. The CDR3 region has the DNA TGTGCCATCAGTGACCGGACAGGGGGCCACGGGGAGCTGTTTTTT. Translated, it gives CAISDRTGGHGELFF.

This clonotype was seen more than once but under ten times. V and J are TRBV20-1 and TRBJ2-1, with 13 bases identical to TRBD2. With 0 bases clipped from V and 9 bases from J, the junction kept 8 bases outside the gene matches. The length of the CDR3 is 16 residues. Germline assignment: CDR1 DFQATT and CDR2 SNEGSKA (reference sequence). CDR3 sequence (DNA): TGCAGTGCTAGAGAGGGCCAAACTAGCGGGGGGGTTGAGCAGTTCTTC. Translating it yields CSAREGQTSGGVEQFF.

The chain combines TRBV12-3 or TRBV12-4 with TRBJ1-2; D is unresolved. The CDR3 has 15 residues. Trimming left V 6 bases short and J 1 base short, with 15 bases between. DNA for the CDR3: TGTGCCAGCAGCCCGTCGGGGAAAAGTAACTATGGCTACACCTTC. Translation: CASSPSGKSNYGYTF.

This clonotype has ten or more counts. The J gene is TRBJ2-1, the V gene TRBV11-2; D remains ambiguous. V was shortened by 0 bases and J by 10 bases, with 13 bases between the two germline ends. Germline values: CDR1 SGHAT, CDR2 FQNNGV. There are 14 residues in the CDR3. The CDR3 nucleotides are TGTGCCAGCAGCTTAGATCCCGCCTCGACAGAGCAGTTCTTC. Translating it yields CASSLDPASTEQFF.

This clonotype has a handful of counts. CDR3 coding DNA: TGTGCCAGCAGCCTACAGGGGTCTAATTCACCCCTCCACTTT. Its translation is CASSLQGSNSPLHF. This sequence joins TRBV11-2 and TRBJ1-6, with 7 bases fitting TRBD1. This CDR3 has 14 residues. CDR1 SGHAT and CDR2 FQNNGV come from the germline V gene. With V trimmed by 5 bases and J by 6 bases, 4 bases remained unmatched.

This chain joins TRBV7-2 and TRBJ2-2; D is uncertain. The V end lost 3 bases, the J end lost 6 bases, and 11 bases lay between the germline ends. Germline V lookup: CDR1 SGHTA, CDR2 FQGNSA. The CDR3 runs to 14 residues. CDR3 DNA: TGTGCCAGCAGCTTTGGGGATTTTCCCGGGGAGCTGTTTTTT. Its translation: CASSFGDFPGELFF.

Here the CDR3 DNA reads TGCAGCGACCCGCCAGAAATTGAAGGGGAGACCCAGTACTTC. Its protein product is CSDPPEIEGETQYF. The chain couples TRBV29-1 to TRBJ2-5, with D uncertain. CDR1 and CDR2 from the germline V gene are SQVTM and ANQGSEA. V shed 7 bases and J shed 5 bases, with 20 bases lying between them. The CDR3 spans 14 residues.

In DNA, the CDR3 is TGTGCCAGCAGCCTGGGACAGGCCACCGGGGAGCTGTTTTTT. It encodes CASSLGQATGELFF. V gene TRBV7-9 combines with J gene TRBJ2-2; 8 nucleotides match TRBD1. The CDR3 runs 14 residues. After removal of 5 bases from V and 4 bases from J, the junction contained 3 bases not matched to a gene. The germline gives CDR1 SEHNR, CDR2 FQNEAQ (reference sequence).

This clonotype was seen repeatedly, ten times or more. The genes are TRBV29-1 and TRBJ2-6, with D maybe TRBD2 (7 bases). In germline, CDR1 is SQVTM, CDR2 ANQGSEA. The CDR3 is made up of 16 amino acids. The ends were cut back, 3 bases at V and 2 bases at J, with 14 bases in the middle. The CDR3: CSVEGGGLAGANVLTF. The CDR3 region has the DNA TGCAGCGTTGAGGGCGGGGGCCTGGCTGGGGCCAACGTCCTGACTTTC.

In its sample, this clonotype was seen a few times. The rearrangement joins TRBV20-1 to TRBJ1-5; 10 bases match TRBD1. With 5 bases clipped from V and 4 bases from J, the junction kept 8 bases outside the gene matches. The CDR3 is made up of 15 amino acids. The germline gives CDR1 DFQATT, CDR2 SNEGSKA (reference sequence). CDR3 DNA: TGCAGTGCTGTGGCGGGGACAGGGGTTAATCAGCCCCAGCATTTT. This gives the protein CSAVAGTGVNQPQHF.

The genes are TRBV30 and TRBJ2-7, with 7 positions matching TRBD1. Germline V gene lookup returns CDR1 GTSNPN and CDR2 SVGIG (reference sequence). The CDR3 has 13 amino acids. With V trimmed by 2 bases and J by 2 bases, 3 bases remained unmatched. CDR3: CAWSHRGPYEQYF. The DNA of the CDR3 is TGTGCCTGGAGTCACAGGGGTCCCTACGAGCAGTACTTC.

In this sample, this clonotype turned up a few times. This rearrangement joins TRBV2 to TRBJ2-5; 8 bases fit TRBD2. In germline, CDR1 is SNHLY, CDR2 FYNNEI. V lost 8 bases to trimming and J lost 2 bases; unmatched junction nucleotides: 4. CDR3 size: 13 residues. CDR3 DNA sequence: TGTGCCAGCCAGCGGGGGCCACAAGAGACCCAGTACTTC. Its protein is CASQRGPQETQYF.

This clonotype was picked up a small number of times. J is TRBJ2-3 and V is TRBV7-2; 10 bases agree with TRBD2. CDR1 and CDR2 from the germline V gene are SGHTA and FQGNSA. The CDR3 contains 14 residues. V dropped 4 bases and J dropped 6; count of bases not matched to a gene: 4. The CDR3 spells CASSSSGLADTQYF. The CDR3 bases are TGTGCCAGCAGCTCATCGGGACTAGCGGATACGCAGTATTTT.

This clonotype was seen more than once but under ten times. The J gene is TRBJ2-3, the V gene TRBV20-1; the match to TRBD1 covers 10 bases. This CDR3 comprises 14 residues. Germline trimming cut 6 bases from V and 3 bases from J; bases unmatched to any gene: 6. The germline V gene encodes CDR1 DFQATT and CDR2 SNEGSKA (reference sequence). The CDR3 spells CSAADRGETDTQYF. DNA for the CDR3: TGCAGTGCCGCGGACAGGGGGGAGACAGATACGCAGTATTTT.

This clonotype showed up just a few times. The CDR3: CATSDSSGGYEQYF. The CDR3 DNA reads as TGTGCCACCAGTGATTCGTCCGGGGGCTACGAGCAGTACTTC. The chain combines TRBV24-1 with TRBJ2-7, with a possible D match to TRBD2 (6 bases). Germline V CDR1 and CDR2: KGHDR, SFDVKD. Deletions cut 2 bases from V and 3 bases from J, with 10 bases between. CDR3 size: 14 residues.

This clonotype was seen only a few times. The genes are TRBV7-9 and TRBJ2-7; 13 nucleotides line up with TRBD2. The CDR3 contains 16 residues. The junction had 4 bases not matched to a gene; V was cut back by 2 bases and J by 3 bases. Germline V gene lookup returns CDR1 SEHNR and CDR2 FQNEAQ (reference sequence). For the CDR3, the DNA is TGTGCCAGCAGCTTACCGCGACTAGCGGGGGGCTACGAGCAGTACTTC. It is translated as CASSLPRLAGGYEQYF.